Below, 21 T cell receptor beta chains from the same sample are listed, as sequenced in a study of technical replicates of blood from a handful of donors. Assay: immunoSEQ multiplex PCR; the TCRdb copy retains only in-frame clones and omits some. The sample carries more than 75,000 clones, approximately 95% recorded once. Material for sequencing was T cells isolated from PBMCs. Receptors were obtained from a human donor in good health.

V gene TRBV6-1 combines with J gene TRBJ2-7; 7 bases line up with TRBD2. CDR1 is MNHNS, CDR2 SASEGT, per germline. The CDR3 runs to 13 residues. The V gene end was trimmed by 6 bases and the J gene end by 3 bases; junction bases not matched to a gene: 5. CDR3 protein: CASRGGDNYEQYF. CDR3 DNA: TGTGCCAGCAGGGGGGGGGATAACTACGAGCAGTACTTC.

The genes are TRBV30 and TRBJ1-6; possible D gene TRBD1, 6 bases. V lost 4 bases to trimming and J lost 8 bases, with 12 bases between them. Germline V gene data show CDR1 as GTSNPN and CDR2 as SVGIG (reference sequence). The CDR3 extends over 13 amino acids. This chain's CDR3 is CAWTRDIYSPLHF. DNA of the CDR3: TGTGCCTGGACTCGGGACATCTATTCACCCCTCCACTTT.

The chain recombines TRBV28 with TRBJ2-7; 8 positions agree with TRBD2. From germline, CDR1 is MDHEN and CDR2 SYDVKM. Germline trimming cut 5 bases from V and 2 bases from J; bases unmatched to any gene: 8. CDR3 size: 15 residues. CDR3 sequence (DNA): TGTGCCAGCAGTGGGGCCGGGACTAGACCCTACGAGCAGTACTTC. Translation gives CASSGAGTRPYEQYF.

V is TRBV2 and J is TRBJ2-3; D gene uncertain. V dropped 3 bases and J dropped 0 bases, with 10 bases sitting between them. The germline CDR1 and CDR2 sequences are SNHLY and FYNNEI. The CDR3 is made up of 15 amino acids. The CDR3 is CASSDARTSTDTQYF. CDR3 nucleotides: TGTGCCAGCAGTGATGCGCGTACTAGCACAGATACGCAGTATTTT.

The gene calls are TRBV6-5 and TRBJ2-1; D might be TRBD1 (5 bases). This CDR3 is built from 14 residues. Trimming shortened V by 6 bases and J by 12 bases, and 21 bases separated the two germline ends. Germline V CDR1 and CDR2: MNHEY, SVGAGI. The CDR3 DNA follows: TGTGCCAGCAGCCCCGACAGTATACGAATAGGGCAGTTCTTC. It is translated as CASSPDSIRIGQFF.

The chain uses TRBV5-1 and TRBJ1-4, with TRBD1 matching over 9 bases. Per germline, CDR1 SGHRS and CDR2 YFSETQ. V lost 1 base, J lost 7 bases, and 2 bases stayed unmatched. The CDR3 covers 14 residues. CDR3 loop: CASSLTGGFEKLFF. The CDR3 nucleotides are TGCGCCAGCAGCTTGACAGGGGGCTTTGAAAAACTGTTTTTT.

V gene TRBV15 combines with J gene TRBJ2-1; 13 bases align to TRBD2. J lost 4 bases, V lost 0 bases, and 9 bases had no gene match. Germline assignment: CDR1 LNHNV and CDR2 YYDKDF (reference sequence). This CDR3 has 19 amino acids. The CDR3 is CATSRDLWTSGRAYNEQFF. CDR3 DNA: TGTGCCACCAGCAGAGATCTTTGGACTAGCGGGAGAGCTTACAATGAGCAGTTCTTC.

This chain uses TRBV5-1 with TRBJ1-2; 10 bases line up with TRBD1. The CDR3 consists of 16 residues. Germline V gene lookup returns CDR1 SGHRS and CDR2 YFSETQ. Germline trimming cut 0 bases from V and 7 bases from J; bases unmatched to any gene: 9. The chain's CDR3 is CASSLAEGQGMGGYTF. CDR3 DNA sequence: TGCGCCAGCAGCTTGGCCGAGGGACAGGGGATGGGTGGCTACACCTTC.

The chain combines TRBV7-9 with TRBJ2-1, with TRBD2 as a possible D gene (5 bases). This CDR3 has 13 amino acids. The V and J ends lost 1 base and 4 bases respectively, with 5 bases between them. Germline V gives CDR1 SEHNR, CDR2 FQNEAQ (reference sequence). The CDR3 sequence is CASSLGLYNEQFF. DNA for the CDR3: TGTGCCAGCAGCTTAGGACTATACAATGAGCAGTTCTTC.

This clone was seen once. V and J are TRBV15 and TRBJ2-7; a possible D gene is TRBD1 (6 bases). This CDR3 comprises 15 residues. Trimming removed 5 bases at V and 5 bases at J, with 19 bases between. Germline CDR1 is LNHNV and CDR2 is YYDKDF (reference sequence). In DNA, the CDR3 is TGTGCCACCAGCGGGAACAGGGCCCTTAGGGACGAGCAGTACTTC. Protein sequence: CATSGNRALRDEQYF.

This sequence joins TRBV6-5 and TRBJ2-3; 7 bases map to TRBD2. CDR3 length: 16 residues. Germline V CDR1 and CDR2: MNHEY, SVGAGI. The trim removed 0 bases at V and 2 bases at J, leaving 5 bases unmatched. In DNA form, the CDR3 reads TGTGCCAGCAGTTACTCAGGGGACTATTCCACAGATACGCAGTATTTT. Translated, it gives CASSYSGDYSTDTQYF.

This rearrangement joins TRBV2 to TRBJ2-7; tentative D call: TRBD2 (5 bases). V was pared by 7 bases and J by 5 bases, with 15 bases between. The CDR3 runs to 13 residues. Germline assignment: CDR1 SNHLY and CDR2 FYNNEI. Here the CDR3 DNA reads TGTGCCAGCATGACGGGGTTTACGAACGAGCAGTACTTC. Protein: CASMTGFTNEQYF.

Points on this clone: The germline gene is not matched at one end of the junction; a read error may be the cause. Other DNA sequences from this sample encode an identical CDR3 as well. This chain links TRBV9 with TRBJ2-5, with 8 bases that match TRBD2. This CDR3 has 15 residues. Germline lookup yields CDR1 SGDLS and CDR2 YYNGEE. The CDR3 loop reads CASSVTGGRSETQYF. Written as DNA, the CDR3 is TGCGCCAGCAGCGTAACGGGCGGGAGGAGTGAGACCCAGTACTTC.

The chain couples TRBV4-1 to TRBJ2-7; 7 bases are a match to TRBD2. V was clipped by 5 bases and J by 2 bases; unmatched bases: 9. The germline V gene encodes CDR1 MGHRA and CDR2 YSYEKL. The CDR3 spans 15 residues. The CDR3 DNA reads as TGCGCCAGCAGCGAGGCTAGCGGCCCTACCTACGAGCAGTACTTC. This encodes CASSEASGPTYEQYF.

This clone was found once. The V gene is TRBV4-2, the J gene TRBJ2-1; 9 positions match TRBD2. This CDR3 contains 17 residues. Germline values: CDR1 LGHNA, CDR2 YNFKEQ. Germline trimming cut 1 base from V and 0 bases from J; bases unmatched to any gene: 4. The CDR3 DNA sequence: TGTGCCAGCAGCCAAGTCCAGACTAGCGGCTCCTACAATGAGCAGTTCTTC. Encoded protein: CASSQVQTSGSYNEQFF.

This clone was found once. The chain joins TRBV7-9 to TRBJ2-7, with TRBD2 matching over 12 bases. The CDR3 length is 15 residues. The germline gives CDR1 SEHNR, CDR2 FQNEAQ (reference sequence). The junction had 6 bases not matched to a gene; V was cut back by 5 bases and J by 4 bases. CDR3 region: CASSGGTSGLYEQYF. CDR3 coding DNA: TGTGCCAGCAGCGGAGGGACTAGCGGGTTATACGAGCAGTACTTC. Drawing the rest from reference TRBV7-9 and TRBJ2-7, the complete variable domain is DTGVSQNPRHKITKRGQNVTFRCDPISEHNRLYWYRQTLGQGPEFLTYFQNEAQLEKSRLLSDRFSAERPKGSFSTLEIQRTEQGDSAMYLCASSGGTSGLYEQYFGPGTRLTVT.

V is TRBV7-9 and J is TRBJ2-7, with 7 bases matching TRBD1. CDR1 SEHNR and CDR2 FQNEAQ come from the germline V gene (reference sequence). Trimming at V came to 5 bases and at J to 7 bases, leaving 5 bases not matched to a gene. CDR3 length: 12 residues. The CDR3 here is CASSLDREEQYF. The CDR3 DNA sequence: TGTGCCAGCAGCCTAGACAGGGAGGAGCAGTACTTC. The variable domain in full, completed from reference TRBV7-9 and TRBJ2-7, reads DTGVSQNPRHKITKRGQNVTFRCDPISEHNRLYWYRQTLGQGPEFLTYFQNEAQLEKSRLLSDRFSAERPKGSFSTLEIQRTEQGDSAMYLCASSLDREEQYFGPGTRLTVT.

The J gene is TRBJ2-7, the V gene TRBV9, with D perhaps TRBD1 (7 bases). Trimming took off 6 bases at V and 9 bases at J, with 25 bases between the two ends. The CDR3 length is 15 residues. The V gene's germline CDR1 is SGDLS and CDR2 YYNGEE. Here the CDR3 DNA reads TGTGCCAGCACCCCAGGAGGGACAGCGGACGTCGGGCAGTACTTC. This translates into CASTPGGTADVGQYF.

The CDR3 sequence is CACWGATTDGYTF. In nucleotides, the CDR3 is TGTGCCTGTTGGGGCGCCACGACGGATGGCTACACCTTC. The chain recombines TRBV30 with TRBJ1-2, with D tentatively TRBD1 (5 bases). The V gene's germline CDR1 is GTSNPN and CDR2 SVGIG (reference sequence). V shed 6 bases and J shed 6 bases, with 17 bases lying between them. The length of the CDR3 is 13 residues.

This sequence joins TRBV5-6 and TRBJ2-1, with D unclear. The CDR3 is 16 residues long. The germline V gene encodes CDR1 SGHDT and CDR2 YYEEEE. V gave up 0 bases and J gave up 6 bases, with 16 bases separating them. Here the CDR3 reads CASSLAPQTDGNEQFF. CDR3 nucleotide sequence: TGTGCCAGCAGCTTGGCGCCCCAGACTGATGGCAATGAGCAGTTCTTC.

This clone was detected a few times. The CDR3 DNA sequence: TGCGCCAGCAGCTTAGACAGGGGTGGTGAGCAGTTCTTC. Amino acids: CASSLDRGGEQFF. The chain joins TRBV5-1 to TRBJ2-1, with 8 positions matching TRBD1. Unmatched junction bases numbered 4, after V lost 2 bases and J lost 9 bases. This CDR3 has 13 amino acids. The V gene's germline CDR1 is SGHRS and CDR2 YFSETQ.